This TCR beta chain originates from a study of PD-1 blockade in classical Hodgkin lymphoma. The CDR3 length is 17 residues. Germline V gene sequence: CDR1 MDHEN, CDR2 SYDVKM. V shed 7 bases and J 0 bases; nucleotides not matched to a gene: 13. The sample's time point: cycle 4 day 1 (C4D1), after less than 7 weeks of nivolumab. Brentuximab vedotin exposure varied among the patients, all of whom had relapsed after autologous stem cell transplantation. Generated by immunoSEQ multiplex PCR, the TCRdb table keeps only in-frame clones and is missing some. Counted here are around 50,000 clones, around 76% occurring once; the ten biggest clones make up about an eighth.

This material consisted of peripheral blood mononuclear cells (PBMCs), taken before the fourth cycle of nivolumab. This sequence originates from a human donor with classical Hodgkin lymphoma. The rearrangement uses TRBV28 and TRBJ1-1; 8 positions match TRBD1. CDR3 DNA sequence: TGTGCCAGCACGCCAGGGGGCGCGAAGGGGATGAACACTGAAGCTTTCTTT. It specifies CASTPGGAKGMNTEAFF.